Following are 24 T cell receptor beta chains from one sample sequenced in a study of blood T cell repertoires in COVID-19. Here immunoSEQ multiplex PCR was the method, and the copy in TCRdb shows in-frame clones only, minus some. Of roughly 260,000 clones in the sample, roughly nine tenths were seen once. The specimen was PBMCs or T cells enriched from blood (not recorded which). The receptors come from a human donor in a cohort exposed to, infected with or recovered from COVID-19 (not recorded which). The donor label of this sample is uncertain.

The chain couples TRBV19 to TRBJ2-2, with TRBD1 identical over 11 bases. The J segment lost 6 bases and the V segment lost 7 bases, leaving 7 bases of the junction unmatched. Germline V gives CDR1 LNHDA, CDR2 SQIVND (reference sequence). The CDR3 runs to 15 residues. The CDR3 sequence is CASTRGQGGSGELFF. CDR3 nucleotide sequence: TGTGCCAGTACCCGGGGACAGGGGGGTTCCGGGGAGCTGTTTTTT.

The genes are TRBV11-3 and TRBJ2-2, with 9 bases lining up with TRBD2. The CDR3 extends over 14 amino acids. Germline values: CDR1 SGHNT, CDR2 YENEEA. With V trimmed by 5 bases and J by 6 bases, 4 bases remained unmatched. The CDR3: CASSPGLAPGELFF. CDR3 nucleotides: TGTGCCAGCAGCCCAGGACTAGCGCCCGGGGAGCTGTTTTTT. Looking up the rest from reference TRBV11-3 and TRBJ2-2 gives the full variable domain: EAGVVQSPRYKIIEKKQPVAFWCNPISGHNTLYWYLQNLGQGPELLIRYENEEAVDDSQLPKDRFSAERLKGVDSTLKIQPAELGDSAVYLCASSPGLAPGELFFGEGSRLTVL.

The CDR3, as DNA: TGTGCCAGCAGCTTAGCGCAAGGCCACGACACGAACTATGGCTACACCTTC. This translates into CASSLAQGHDTNYGYTF. The chain carries TRBV7-8 and TRBJ1-2; D is uncertain. The CDR3 extends over 17 amino acids. Trimming shortened V by 0 bases and J by 2 bases, and 16 bases separated the two germline ends. The V gene's germline CDR1 is SGHVS and CDR2 FQNEAQ.

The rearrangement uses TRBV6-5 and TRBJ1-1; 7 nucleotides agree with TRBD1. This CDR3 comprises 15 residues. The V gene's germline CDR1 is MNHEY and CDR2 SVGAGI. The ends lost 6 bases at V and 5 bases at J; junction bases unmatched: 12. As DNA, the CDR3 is TGTGCCAGCAGCTCACCGACAGGGCTGTTGACTGAAGCTTTCTTT. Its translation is CASSSPTGLLTEAFF.

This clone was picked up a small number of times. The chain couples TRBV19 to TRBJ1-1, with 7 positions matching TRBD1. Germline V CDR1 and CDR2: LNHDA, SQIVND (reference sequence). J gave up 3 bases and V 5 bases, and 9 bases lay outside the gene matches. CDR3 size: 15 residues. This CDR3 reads CASSLRQGDYTEAFF. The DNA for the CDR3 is TGTGCCAGTAGTTTAAGACAGGGCGATTACACTGAAGCTTTCTTT.

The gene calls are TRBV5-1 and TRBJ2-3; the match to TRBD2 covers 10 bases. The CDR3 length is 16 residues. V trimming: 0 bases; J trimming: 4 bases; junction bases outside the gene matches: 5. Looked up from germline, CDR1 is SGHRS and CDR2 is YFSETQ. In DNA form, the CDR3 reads TGCGCCAGCAGCTTGGCGCCTAGCGGGGGATCAGATACGCAGTATTTT. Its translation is CASSLAPSGGSDTQYF.

The CDR3 spells CASSRRTEQGYQPQHF. The CDR3 DNA sequence: TGTGCCAGCAGCCGTCGGACGGAGCAGGGGTATCAGCCCCAGCATTTT. The V gene is TRBV6-2 or TRBV6-3, the J gene TRBJ1-5; D is perhaps TRBD1 (6 bases). This CDR3 is 16 amino acids long. Germline-derived CDR1 and CDR2 are MNHEY and SVGEGT. With 6 bases removed from V and 5 bases from J, the gap between germline ends came to 20 bases.

CDR3: CAISEPHRGQGNYGYTF. As DNA, the CDR3 is TGTGCCATCAGTGAGCCCCATAGAGGACAGGGGAACTATGGCTACACCTTC. The rearrangement joins TRBV10-3 to TRBJ1-2, with 9 bases that match TRBD1. Unmatched junction bases numbered 9, after V lost 2 bases and J lost 2 bases. This CDR3 contains 17 residues. Per the germline V gene, CDR1 is ENHRY and CDR2 is SYGVKD.

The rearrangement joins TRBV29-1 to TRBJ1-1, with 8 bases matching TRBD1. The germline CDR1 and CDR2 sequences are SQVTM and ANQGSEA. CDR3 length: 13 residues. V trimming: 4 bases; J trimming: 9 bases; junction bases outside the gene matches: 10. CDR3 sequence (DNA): TGCAGCGTTGTGGCCCTACGACAGGGGAAAGCTTTCTTT. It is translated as CSVVALRQGKAFF.

CDR3 amino acids: CASSALGGTEAFF. In nucleotides, the CDR3 is TGTGCCAGTAGTGCCCTCGGGGGCACTGAAGCTTTCTTT. The chain couples TRBV19 to TRBJ1-1, with D tentatively TRBD1 (5 bases). Germline lookup yields CDR1 LNHDA and CDR2 SQIVND (reference sequence). The V end was cut by 5 bases, the J end by 4 bases, with 11 bases between. This CDR3 is built from 13 residues.

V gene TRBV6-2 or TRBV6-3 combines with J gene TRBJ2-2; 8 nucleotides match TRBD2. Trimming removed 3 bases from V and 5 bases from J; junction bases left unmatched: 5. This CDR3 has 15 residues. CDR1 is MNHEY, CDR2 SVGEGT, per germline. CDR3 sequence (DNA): TGTGCCAGCAGTTATCGGCGGGGGGTGACCGGGGAGCTGTTTTTT. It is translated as CASSYRRGVTGELFF.

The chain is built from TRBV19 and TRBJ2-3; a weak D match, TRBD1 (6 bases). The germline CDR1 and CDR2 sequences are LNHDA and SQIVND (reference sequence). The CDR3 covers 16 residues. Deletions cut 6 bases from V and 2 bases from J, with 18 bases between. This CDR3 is CASRSRGGGATDTQYF. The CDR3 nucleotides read TGTGCCAGTAGATCCCGCGGTGGGGGCGCCACAGATACGCAGTATTTT.

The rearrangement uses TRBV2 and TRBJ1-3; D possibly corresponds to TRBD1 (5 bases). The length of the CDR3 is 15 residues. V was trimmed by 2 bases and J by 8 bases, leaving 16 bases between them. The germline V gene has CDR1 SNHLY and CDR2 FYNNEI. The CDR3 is CASSELSGGAYTIYF. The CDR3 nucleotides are TGTGCCAGCAGTGAATTAAGTGGAGGGGCATACACCATATATTTT.

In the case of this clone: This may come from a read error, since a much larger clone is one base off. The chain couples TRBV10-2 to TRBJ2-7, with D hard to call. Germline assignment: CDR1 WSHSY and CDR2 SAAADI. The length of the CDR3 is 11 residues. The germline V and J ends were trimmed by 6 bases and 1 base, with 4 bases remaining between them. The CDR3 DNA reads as TGCGCCAGCAGGTCGTCCTACGAGCAGTACTTC. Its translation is CASRSSYEQYF.

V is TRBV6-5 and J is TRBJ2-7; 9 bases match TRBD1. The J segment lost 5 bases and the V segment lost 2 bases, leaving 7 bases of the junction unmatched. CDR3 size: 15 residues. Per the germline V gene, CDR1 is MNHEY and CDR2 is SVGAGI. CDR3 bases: TGTGCCAGCAGTTACCCGGGACAGGGAGAACACGAGCAGTACTTC. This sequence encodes CASSYPGQGEHEQYF.

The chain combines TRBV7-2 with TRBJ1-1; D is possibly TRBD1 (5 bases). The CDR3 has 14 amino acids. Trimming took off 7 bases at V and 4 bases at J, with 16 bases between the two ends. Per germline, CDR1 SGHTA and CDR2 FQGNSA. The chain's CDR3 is CASTLRGGVTEAFF. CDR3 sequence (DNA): TGTGCCAGCACCTTGAGGGGAGGAGTCACTGAAGCTTTCTTT. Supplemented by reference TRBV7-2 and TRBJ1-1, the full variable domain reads GAGVSQSPSNKVTEKGKDVELRCDPISGHTALYWYRQSLGQGLEFLIYFQGNSAPDKSGLPSDRFSAERTGGSVSTLTIQRTQQEDSAVYLCASTLRGGVTEAFFGQGTRLTVV.

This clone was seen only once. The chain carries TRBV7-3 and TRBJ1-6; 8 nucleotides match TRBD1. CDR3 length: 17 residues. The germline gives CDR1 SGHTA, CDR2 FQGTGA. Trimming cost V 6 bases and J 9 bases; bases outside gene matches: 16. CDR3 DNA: TGTGCCAGCAGTCACTCCCGGGACAGGATTGGTGGTTCACCCCTCCACTTT. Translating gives CASSHSRDRIGGSPLHF.

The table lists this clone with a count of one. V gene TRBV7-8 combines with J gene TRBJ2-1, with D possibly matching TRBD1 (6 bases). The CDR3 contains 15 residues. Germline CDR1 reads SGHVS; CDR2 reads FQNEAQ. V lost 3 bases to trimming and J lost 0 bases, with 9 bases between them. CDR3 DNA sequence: TGTGCCAGCAGCTTGGGACATAGCTCCTACAATGAGCAGTTCTTC. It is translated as CASSLGHSSYNEQFF. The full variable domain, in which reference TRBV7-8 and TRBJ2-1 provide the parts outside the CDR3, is GAGVSQSPRYKVAKRGQDVALRCDPISGHVSLFWYQQALGQGPEFLTYFQNEAQLDKSGLPSDRFFAERPEGSVSTLKIQRTQQEDSAVYLCASSLGHSSYNEQFFGPGTRLTVL.

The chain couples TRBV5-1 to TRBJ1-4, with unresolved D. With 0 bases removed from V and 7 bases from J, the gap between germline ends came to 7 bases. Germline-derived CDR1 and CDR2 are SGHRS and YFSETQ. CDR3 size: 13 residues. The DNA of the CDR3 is TGCGCCAGCAGCTTGGAATTCTCTGAAAAACTGTTTTTT. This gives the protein CASSLEFSEKLFF.

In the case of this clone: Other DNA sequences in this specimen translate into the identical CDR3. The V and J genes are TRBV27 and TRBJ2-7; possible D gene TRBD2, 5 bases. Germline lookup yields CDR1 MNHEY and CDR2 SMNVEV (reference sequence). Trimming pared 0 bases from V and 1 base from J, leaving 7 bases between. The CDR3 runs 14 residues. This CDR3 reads CASSLSPGSYEQYF. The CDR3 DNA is TGTGCCAGCAGTTTATCTCCGGGGTCCTACGAGCAGTACTTC.

The CDR3 DNA sequence: TGTGCCAGCGGTCAGGAGAGGGGCAATCAGCCCCAGCATTTT. This gives the protein CASGQERGNQPQHF. This rearrangement joins TRBV2 to TRBJ1-5; no definite D call. Per the germline V gene, CDR1 is SNHLY and CDR2 is FYNNEI. V was trimmed by 8 bases and J by 2 bases, leaving 13 bases between them. This CDR3 is 14 amino acids long.

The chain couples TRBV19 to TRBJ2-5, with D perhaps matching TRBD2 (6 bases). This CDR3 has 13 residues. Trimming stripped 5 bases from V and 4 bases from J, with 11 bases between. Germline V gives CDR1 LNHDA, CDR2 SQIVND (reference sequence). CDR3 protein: CASSASGRETQYF. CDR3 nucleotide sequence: TGTGCCAGTAGTGCCTCCGGGAGAGAGACCCAGTACTTC.

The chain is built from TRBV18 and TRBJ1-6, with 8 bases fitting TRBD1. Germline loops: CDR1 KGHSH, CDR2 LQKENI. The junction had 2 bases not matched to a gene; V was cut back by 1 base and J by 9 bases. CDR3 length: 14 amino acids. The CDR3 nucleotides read TGTGCCAGCTCACCACTAGACAGGGGTTCACCCCTCCACTTT. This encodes CASSPLDRGSPLHF.

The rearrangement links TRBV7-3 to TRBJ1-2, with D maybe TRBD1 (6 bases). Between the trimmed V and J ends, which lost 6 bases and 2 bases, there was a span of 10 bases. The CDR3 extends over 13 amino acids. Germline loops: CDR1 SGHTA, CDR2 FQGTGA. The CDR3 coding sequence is TGTGCCAGCAGTCCGCAGGGGAACTATGGCTACACCTTC. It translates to CASSPQGNYGYTF.